Here is one T cell receptor (beta chain) with its context. This clone's antigen is unknown. No much larger clonotype is one base removed from it; base qualities were not supplied. Reading the germline V gene gives CDR1 MNHEY and CDR2 SVGEGT. V is pared back by 6 bases and J by 1 base, with 21 bases lying between the germline termini. The CDR3 measures 17 amino acids from cysteine to phenylalanine. The read is trimmed to its CDR3 DNA, 51 bases read in frame from base 1. This entry comes from a study of blood T cells in healthy people across ages (dated by TCRdb to 2015 to 2017). About the investigation overall: In model experiments, roughly one uniquely barcoded TCR beta cDNA molecule per two T cells was captured by template switching. The donors were split into four age groups: young (average roughly 15 years), middle-aged (39), aged (approximately 60) and long-lived (under 90). To track age-related changes in TCR beta repertoire diversity, the study relied on deep sequencing normalized with unique cDNA molecular identifiers. The study analyzed two additional independent replicas of 1 million unique cDNA reads from the same blood draw for two donors, one aged 18 to 30 and one aged 80 or older.

The full study reports these points: Conclusive comparison of naive and antigen-experienced compartments was prevented by the profiling of bulk unsorted PBMCs. Observed TCR beta diversity per million T cells fell roughly linearly with age, and a significant reduction was already apparent by age roughly 41. Compared with the aged group, the long-lived group had more naive CD4+ T cells, fewer expanded clones and increased TCR diversity, a pattern suggesting age selection. There was a strong correlation between observed TCR beta diversity and the percentage of naive T cells measured by flow cytometry. The CMV infection status of donors was not known, potentially confounding age-related changes in expanded clonotypes. Estimates of total diversity based on one million sequenced T cells were regarded as lower bounds and as underestimates.

Receptor libraries were prepared by 5' RACE. The sequencing machine was an Illumina HiSeq 2500. A second roughly 6 to 12 cycle PCR used a sample-barcoded 5' primer and a J-beta primer mix. A template-switch 5' adaptor carrying 12 random nucleotides introduced a unique molecular identifier onto each TCR beta cDNA molecule. Each sample yielded at least 2.5 million CDR3-containing paired-end reads. First-strand cDNA synthesis was performed from all RNA using the Mint cDNA synthesis kit, with priming by a TRBC-specific oligonucleotide. All cDNA was treated with uracil-DNA glycosylase and then went through a first 18-cycle PCR with the universal primers M1SS and BC2_uni_R. The source study handled its data this way. Normalization of each sample was performed by random selection of 1 million high-quality reads, each carrying a distinct molecular identifier. Reads with shared molecular identifiers were discarded instead of being binned into consensus sequences. MiTCR, set to a Q25 quality threshold and the strictest error-elimination algorithm, was used for CDR3 identification, clonotype clustering and error correction. Lower-bound total TCR beta diversity was estimated with a nonparametric unseen species model using Euler transformation. In-frame beta chains were kept once TCRdb had trimmed the public reads at Q25 with fastp and called clones with MiXCR. Each record represents a unique CDR3 protein, reported with the most common genes and DNA among its rows. These V and J calls rely on TCRdb rather than the paper's analysis. This sample lists hundreds of thousands of distinct CDR3 sequences; more than 20% were detected once. The ten most abundant clones make up 9.4% of the sample.

The roughly 39 donors, aged about 6 to 100 years, were systemically healthy Caucasian individuals from Russia. Each donor gave 8 to 10 milliliters of peripheral blood, drawn into EDTA-treated Vacutainer tubes. PBMCs were isolated by Ficoll-Paque density-gradient centrifugation, with at least 7 million obtained per sample. Trizol reagent was used to extract total RNA from PBMCs, with at least 6 micrograms per sample. For every donor, flow cytometry on a PBMC aliquot measured the percentage of naive CD45RAhigh/CD27high T cells. These data were likewise used in another study, on T cells of mothers and their children. As that second study puts it: The donors were nine systemically healthy Caucasian individuals, made up of three mothers and their six children. cDNA synthesis consumed the entire amount of extracted RNA, loaded at approximately 1.6 ug RNA in each 15 ul reaction. In the second PCR, sample barcodes and 2-4 random nucleotides were introduced via the M1S primer. Over 8.5 million TCR beta CDR3 reads came from each mother, compared with 3.3 million or so reads from each child. Thymic selection shapes the output of TCR recombination in a similar way in related and unrelated pairs, and inherited differences have a minor effect. Normalized repertoire overlap was always slightly but never significantly higher in related than unrelated mother-child pairs. With a sensitivity of approximately 93 clones per million clonotypes, no persistent microchimeric T cell clones were detected. To look for features that set related mother-child pairs apart from unrelated individuals, the researchers ran deep NGS to compare the TCR beta repertoires of mothers and children. On average, the children were about 10 +/- 4 years old, while the mothers were around 40 +/- 4 years old. After adapters were ligated using NEBNext reagents, the libraries underwent 100+100 nt paired-end sequencing on an Illumina HiSeq 2000. To prevent cross-contamination, the mother and child libraries were prepared a month apart and were sequenced in separate runs. For each donor, somewhere between 500,000 and 2,000,000 distinct TCR beta clonotypes were identified. Naive TCR beta clonotypes were estimated from low-frequency clonotypes matched to each donor's FACS-determined naive share, without sorting.

The sequence joins TRBV6-2 or TRBV6-3 to TRBJ1-1; possibly the D gene is TRBD1, per 5 matching bases. Sequencing was performed on blood. This receptor was identified in a boy younger than 18 in good health. The bases are TGTGCCAGCAGACAACCCCCAGGGTCAGCGGGGAACACTGAAGCTTTCTTT. Its amino acids are CASRQPPGSAGNTEAFF.